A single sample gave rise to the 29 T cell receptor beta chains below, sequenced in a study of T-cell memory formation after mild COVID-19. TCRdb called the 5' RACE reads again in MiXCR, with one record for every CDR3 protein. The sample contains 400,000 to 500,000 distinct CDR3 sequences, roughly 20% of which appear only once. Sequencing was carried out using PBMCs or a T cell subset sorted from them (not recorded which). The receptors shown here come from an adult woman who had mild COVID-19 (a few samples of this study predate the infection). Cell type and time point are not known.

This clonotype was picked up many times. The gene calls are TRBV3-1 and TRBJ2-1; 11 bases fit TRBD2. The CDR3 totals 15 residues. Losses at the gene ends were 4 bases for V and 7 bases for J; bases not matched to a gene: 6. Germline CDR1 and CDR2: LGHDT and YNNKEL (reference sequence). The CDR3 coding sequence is TGTGCCAGCAGCCCGGGGACTAGCGGACGGAATGAGCAGTTCTTC. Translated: CASSPGTSGRNEQFF.

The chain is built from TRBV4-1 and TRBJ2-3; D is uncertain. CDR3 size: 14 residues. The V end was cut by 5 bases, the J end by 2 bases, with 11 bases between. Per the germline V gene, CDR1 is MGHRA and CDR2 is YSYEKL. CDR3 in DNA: TGCGCCAGCAGCTACGACACATTCACAGATACGCAGTATTTT. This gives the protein CASSYDTFTDTQYF.

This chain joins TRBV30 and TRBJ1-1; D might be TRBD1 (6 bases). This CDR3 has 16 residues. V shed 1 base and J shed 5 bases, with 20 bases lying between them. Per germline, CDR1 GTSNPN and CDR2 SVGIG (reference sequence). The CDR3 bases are TGTGCCTGGAGTGAACTTTCGGGACACCGGAGGACTGAAGCTTTCTTT. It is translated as CAWSELSGHRRTEAFF.

In DNA form, the CDR3 reads TGTGCCAGCAGCCAAGGTTGGAGTTCAGGGGCGGAAAAACTGTTTTTT. The encoded protein is CASSQGWSSGAEKLFF. The chain combines TRBV4-2 with TRBJ1-4; weak D call: TRBD1 (6 bases). The CDR3 consists of 16 residues. Germline V CDR1 and CDR2: LGHNA, YNFKEQ. The germline V and J ends were trimmed by 1 base and 8 bases, with 17 bases remaining between them.

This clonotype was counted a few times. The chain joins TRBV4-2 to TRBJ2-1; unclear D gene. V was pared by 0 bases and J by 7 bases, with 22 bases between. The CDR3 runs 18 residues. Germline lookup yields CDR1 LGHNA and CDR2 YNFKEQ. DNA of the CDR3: TGTGCCAGCAGCCAAGATCCCCGGCCGCCCTCCCGAGGAAATGAGCAGTTCTTC. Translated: CASSQDPRPPSRGNEQFF.

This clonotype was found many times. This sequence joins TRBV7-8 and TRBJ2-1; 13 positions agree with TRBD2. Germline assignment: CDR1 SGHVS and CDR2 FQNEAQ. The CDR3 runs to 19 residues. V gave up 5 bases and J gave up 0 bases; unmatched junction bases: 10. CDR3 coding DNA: TGTGCCAGCAGCGACAGGACTAGCGGGAGTACAAGCTCCTACAATGAGCAGTTCTTC. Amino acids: CASSDRTSGSTSSYNEQFF.

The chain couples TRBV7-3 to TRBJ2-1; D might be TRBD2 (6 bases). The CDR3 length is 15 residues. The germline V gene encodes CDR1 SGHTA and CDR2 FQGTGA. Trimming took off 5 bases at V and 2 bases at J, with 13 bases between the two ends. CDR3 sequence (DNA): TGTGCCAGCAGCCCCCGGGTAGCGGCCTACAATGAGCAGTTCTTC. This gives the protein CASSPRVAAYNEQFF.

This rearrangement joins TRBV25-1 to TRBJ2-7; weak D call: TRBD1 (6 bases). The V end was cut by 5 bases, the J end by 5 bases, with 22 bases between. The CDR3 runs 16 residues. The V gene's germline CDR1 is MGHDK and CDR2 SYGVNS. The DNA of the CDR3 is TGTGCCAGCAGTCGAACATACAGGGCGTGGAAGAACGAGCAGTACTTC. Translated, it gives CASSRTYRAWKNEQYF.

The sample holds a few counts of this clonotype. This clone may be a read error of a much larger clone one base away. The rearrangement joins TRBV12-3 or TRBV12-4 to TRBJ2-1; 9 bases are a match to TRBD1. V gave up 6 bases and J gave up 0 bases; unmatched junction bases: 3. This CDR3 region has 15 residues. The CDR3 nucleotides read TGTGCCAGCAGCTCGGGACAGGGCTCCTACAATGAGCAGTTCTTC. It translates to CASSSGQGSYNEQFF.

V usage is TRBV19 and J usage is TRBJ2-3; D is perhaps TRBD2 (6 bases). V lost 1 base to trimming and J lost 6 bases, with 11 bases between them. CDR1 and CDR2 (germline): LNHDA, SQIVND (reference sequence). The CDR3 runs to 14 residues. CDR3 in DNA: TGTGCCAGTAGTATAGCTAAGGGGAGGGATACGCAGTATTTT. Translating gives CASSIAKGRDTQYF.

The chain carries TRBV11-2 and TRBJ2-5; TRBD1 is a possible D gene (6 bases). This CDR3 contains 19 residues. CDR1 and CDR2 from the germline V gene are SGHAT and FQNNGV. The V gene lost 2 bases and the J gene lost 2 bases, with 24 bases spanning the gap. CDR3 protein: CASSLKSGVDAALQETQYF. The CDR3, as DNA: TGTGCCAGCAGCTTAAAGTCAGGGGTCGACGCTGCCCTACAAGAGACCCAGTACTTC.

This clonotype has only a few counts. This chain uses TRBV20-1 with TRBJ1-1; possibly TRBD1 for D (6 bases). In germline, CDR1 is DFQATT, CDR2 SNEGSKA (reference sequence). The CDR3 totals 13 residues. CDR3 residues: CSPLDSMNTEAFF. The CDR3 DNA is TGCAGCCCCTTGGACAGTATGAACACTGAAGCTTTCTTT.

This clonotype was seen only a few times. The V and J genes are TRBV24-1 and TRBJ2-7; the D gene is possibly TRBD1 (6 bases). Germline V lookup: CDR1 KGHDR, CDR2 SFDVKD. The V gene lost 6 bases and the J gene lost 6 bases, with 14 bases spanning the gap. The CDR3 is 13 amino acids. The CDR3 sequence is CATSRSRGSEQYF. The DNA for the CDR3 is TGTGCCACCAGTAGATCCAGGGGAAGCGAGCAGTACTTC.

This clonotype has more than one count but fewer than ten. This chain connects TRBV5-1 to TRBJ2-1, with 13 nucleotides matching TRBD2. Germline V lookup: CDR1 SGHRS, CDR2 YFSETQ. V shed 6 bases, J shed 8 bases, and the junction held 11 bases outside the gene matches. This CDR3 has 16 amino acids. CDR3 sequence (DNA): TGCGCCAGCAAGGGGACTAGCGGGGCCCGTGGGGATGAGCAGTTCTTC. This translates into CASKGTSGARGDEQFF.

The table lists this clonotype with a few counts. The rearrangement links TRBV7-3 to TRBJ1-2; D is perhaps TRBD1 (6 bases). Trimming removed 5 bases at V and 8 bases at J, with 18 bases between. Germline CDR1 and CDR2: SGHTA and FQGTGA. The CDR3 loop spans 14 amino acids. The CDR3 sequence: CASSPNVGGRGYTF. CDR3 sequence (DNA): TGTGCCAGCAGCCCAAATGTGGGGGGCCGGGGCTACACCTTC.

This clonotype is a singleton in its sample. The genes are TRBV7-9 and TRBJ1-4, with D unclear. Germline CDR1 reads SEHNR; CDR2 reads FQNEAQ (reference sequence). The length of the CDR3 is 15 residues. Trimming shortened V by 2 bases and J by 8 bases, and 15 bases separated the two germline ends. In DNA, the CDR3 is TGTGCCAGCAGCTTATCCGAGTTGGTGGGCGAAAAACTGTTTTTT. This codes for CASSLSELVGEKLFF.

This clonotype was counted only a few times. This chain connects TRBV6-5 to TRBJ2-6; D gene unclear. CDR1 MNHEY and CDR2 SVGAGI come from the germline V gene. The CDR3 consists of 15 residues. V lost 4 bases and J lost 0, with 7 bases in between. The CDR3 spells CASSSTDSGANVLTF. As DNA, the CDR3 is TGTGCCAGCAGTTCCACAGACTCTGGGGCCAACGTCCTGACTTTC.

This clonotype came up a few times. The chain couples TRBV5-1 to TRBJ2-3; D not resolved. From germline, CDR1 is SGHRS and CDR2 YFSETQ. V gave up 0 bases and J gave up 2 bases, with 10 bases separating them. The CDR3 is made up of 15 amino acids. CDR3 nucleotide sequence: TGCGCCAGCAGCTTGGAGGGCAGGTCCACAGATACGCAGTATTTT. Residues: CASSLEGRSTDTQYF.

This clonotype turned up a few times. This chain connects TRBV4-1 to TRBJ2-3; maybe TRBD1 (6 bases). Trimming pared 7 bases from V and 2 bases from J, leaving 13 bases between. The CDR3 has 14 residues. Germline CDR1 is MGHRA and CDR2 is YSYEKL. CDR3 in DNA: TGCGCCAGCAAGGTCAGGGGATTCACAGATACGCAGTATTTT. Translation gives CASKVRGFTDTQYF.

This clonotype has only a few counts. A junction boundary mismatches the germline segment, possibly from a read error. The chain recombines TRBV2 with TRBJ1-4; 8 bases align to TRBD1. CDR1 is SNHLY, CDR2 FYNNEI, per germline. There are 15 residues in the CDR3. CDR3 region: CGSMLGQDGNEKLFF. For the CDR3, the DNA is TGTGGCAGCATGTTGGGACAGGACGGGAATGAAAAACTGTTTTTT.

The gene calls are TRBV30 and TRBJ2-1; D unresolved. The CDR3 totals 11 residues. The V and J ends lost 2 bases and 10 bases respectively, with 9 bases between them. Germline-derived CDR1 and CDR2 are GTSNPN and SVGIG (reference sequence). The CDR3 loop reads CAWSHVGEQFF. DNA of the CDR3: TGTGCCTGGAGTCATGTGGGCGAGCAGTTCTTC.

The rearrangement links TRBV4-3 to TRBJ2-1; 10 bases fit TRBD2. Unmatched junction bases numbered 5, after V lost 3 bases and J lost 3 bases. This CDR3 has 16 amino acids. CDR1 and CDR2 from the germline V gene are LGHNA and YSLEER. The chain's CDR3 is CASSQGASGSYNEQFF. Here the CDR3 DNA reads TGCGCCAGCAGCCAGGGGGCTAGCGGGAGCTACAATGAGCAGTTCTTC.

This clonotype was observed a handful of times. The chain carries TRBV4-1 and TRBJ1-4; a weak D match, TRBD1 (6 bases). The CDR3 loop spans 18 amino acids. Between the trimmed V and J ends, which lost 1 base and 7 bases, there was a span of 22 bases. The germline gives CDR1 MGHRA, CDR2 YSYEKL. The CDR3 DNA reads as TGCGCCAGCAGCCAAGTACAGGGACTGGCTACCGGGTTTGAAAAACTGTTTTTT. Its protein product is CASSQVQGLATGFEKLFF.

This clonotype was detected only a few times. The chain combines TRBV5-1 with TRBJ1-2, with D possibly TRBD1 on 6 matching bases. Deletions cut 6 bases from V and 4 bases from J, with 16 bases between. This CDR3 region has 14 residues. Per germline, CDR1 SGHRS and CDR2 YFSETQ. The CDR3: CASTRRGASYGYTF. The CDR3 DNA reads TGCGCCAGCACCCGGCGGGGGGCTAGCTATGGCTACACCTTC.

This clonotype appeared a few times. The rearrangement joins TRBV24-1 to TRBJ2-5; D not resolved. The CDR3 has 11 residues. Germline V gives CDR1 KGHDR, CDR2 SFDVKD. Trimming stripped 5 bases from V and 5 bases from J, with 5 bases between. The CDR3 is CATSASETQYF. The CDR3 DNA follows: TGTGCCACCAGTGCATCGGAGACCCAGTACTTC.

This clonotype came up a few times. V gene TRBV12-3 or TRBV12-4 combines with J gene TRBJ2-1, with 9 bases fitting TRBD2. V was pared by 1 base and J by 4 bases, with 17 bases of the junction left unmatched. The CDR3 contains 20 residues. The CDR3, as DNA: TGTGCCAGCAGTTTAGAGGGGTGGGGTAGCGGGAGAGTGGAATACAATGAGCAGTTCTTC. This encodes CASSLEGWGSGRVEYNEQFF.

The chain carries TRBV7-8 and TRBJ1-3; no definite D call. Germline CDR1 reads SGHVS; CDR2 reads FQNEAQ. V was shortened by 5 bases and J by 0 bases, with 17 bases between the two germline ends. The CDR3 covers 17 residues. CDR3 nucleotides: TGTGCCAGCAGCGCCGGACGAGGGCGGATCTCTGGAAACACCATATATTTT. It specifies CASSAGRGRISGNTIYF. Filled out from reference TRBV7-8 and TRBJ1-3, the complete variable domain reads GAGVSQSPRYKVAKRGQDVALRCDPISGHVSLFWYQQALGQGPEFLTYFQNEAQLDKSGLPSDRFFAERPEGSVSTLKIQRTQQEDSAVYLCASSAGRGRISGNTIYFGEGSWLTVV.

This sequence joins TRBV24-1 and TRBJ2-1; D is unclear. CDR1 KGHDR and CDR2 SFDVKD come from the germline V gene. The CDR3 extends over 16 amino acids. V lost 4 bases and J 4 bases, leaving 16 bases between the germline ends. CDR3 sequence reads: CATSDPSSGEYNEQFF. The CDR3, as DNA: TGTGCCACCAGTGACCCTTCCTCTGGGGAATACAATGAGCAGTTCTTC.

The CDR3 coding sequence is TGTGCCAGCAGCCCCTCAAGCTTTGAAGCTTTCTTT. It yields the protein CASSPSSFEAFF. This chain connects TRBV6-5 to TRBJ1-1; no firm D call. Between the trimmed V and J ends, which lost 6 bases and 7 bases, there was a span of 12 bases. CDR3 length equals 12 residues. Germline V gene sequence: CDR1 MNHEY, CDR2 SVGAGI.